This T cell receptor beta chain was identified during a study of Graves' ophthalmopathy and Graves' hyperthyroidism. Worth noting for this clonotype: Its target is not known.

The study's findings and limits: Built on 13 signatures, a model told ophthalmopathy apart from stable hyperthyroidism with about 90% sensitivity and less than 82% specificity. Blood also held most thyroid clonotypes expanded above 0.001 frequency.

The authors amplified TCR beta CDR3 regions from RNA transcripts. First-round RT-PCR employed HTBI primers, with a second-round multiplex PCR after it. TCRdb reanalysed the multiplex PCR reads using MiXCR and keeps one entry per CDR3 protein. The sample shows 200,000 to 250,000 distinct CDR3 sequences, 40% to 50% of them seen only once. Ophthalmopathy cases showed moderate-to-severe activity, scoring CAS ≥3 and NOSPECS ≥4, with duration under 3 months. Orbital computed tomography, thyroid ultrasound, TRAb, serum thyroxine and clinical symptoms formed the basis of diagnosis. This CDR3 spans 15 amino acids. Per the germline V gene, CDR1 is LGHNA and CDR2 is YNFKEQ. Trimming cost V 1 base and J 3 bases, with 13 bases left between them.

Specimen: peripheral blood. This sequence was found in an adult man with Graves' ophthalmopathy. The chain joins TRBV4-2 to TRBJ2-7, with a possible D match to TRBD1 (6 bases). CDR3 DNA: TGTGCCAGCAGCCAAGGATCCGGGACATACTACGAGCAGTACTTC. It specifies CASSQGSGTYYEQYF.